The next 14 T cell receptor beta chains were all read from a single sample in a study of shared clonotypes between healthy human individuals. Only in-frame clones appear in the TCRdb table, and some are missing; sequencing was by immunoSEQ multiplex PCR. The sample has some 1,400,000 clones, around 95% seen once. The sequenced sample consisted of naive CD4+ T cells sorted from blood. The subset: CD45RA+ positively selected. The receptor set was obtained from a man aged 30-40 years in good health.

The chain has TRBV6-5 and TRBJ2-2, with 14 bases matching TRBD2. V shed 6 bases and J 3 bases; nucleotides not matched to a gene: 0. The CDR3 runs to 15 residues. Germline-derived CDR1 and CDR2 are MNHEY and SVGAGI. CDR3 nucleotide sequence: TGTGCCAGCAGGGGACTAGCGGGAGACACCGGGGAGCTGTTTTTT. Residues: CASRGLAGDTGELFF.

The chain joins TRBV18 to TRBJ2-7; 11 bases fit TRBD2. V lost 3 bases to trimming and J lost 3 bases; unmatched junction nucleotides: 4. The CDR3 runs 15 residues. The germline V gene has CDR1 KGHSH and CDR2 LQKENI. CDR3: CASSPLLAGVYEQYF. The CDR3 DNA sequence: TGTGCCAGCTCACCTTTACTAGCGGGAGTCTACGAGCAGTACTTC.

The chain combines TRBV5-1 with TRBJ2-7; maybe TRBD1 (5 bases). V was clipped by 5 bases and J by 1 base, with 10 bases between them. Germline loops: CDR1 SGHRS, CDR2 YFSETQ. CDR3 size: 13 residues. The CDR3 nucleotides read TGCGCCAGCAGACCGACAGAGTCCTACGAGCAGTACTTC. Residues: CASRPTESYEQYF.

The gene calls are TRBV29-1 and TRBJ2-3; D is unresolved. Germline V gives CDR1 SQVTM, CDR2 ANQGSEA. This CDR3 is 14 amino acids long. The V gene lost 7 bases and the J gene lost 2 bases, with 16 bases spanning the gap. CDR3 DNA: TGCAGCGCAAATACAAGAAGCTCCACAGATACGCAGTATTTT. Translation gives CSANTRSSTDTQYF.

The chain couples TRBV4-3 to TRBJ2-5; D call uncertain. The CDR3 is 13 residues long. CDR1 is LGHNA and CDR2 is YSLEER in the germline V gene. The V gene lost 0 bases and the J gene lost 5 bases, with 7 bases spanning the gap. CDR3 DNA: TGCGCCAGCAGCCAAGATCGGTTCGAGACCCAGTACTTC. Protein sequence: CASSQDRFETQYF.

The rearrangement links TRBV5-4 to TRBJ1-2, with D perhaps TRBD1 (6 bases). Germline CDR1 SGHNT, CDR2 YYREEE (reference sequence). V dropped 5 bases and J dropped 4 bases, with 18 bases sitting between them. This CDR3 contains 15 residues. The CDR3 nucleotides read TGTGCCAGCAGTCTTGCCAAACAGGGAAGCTATGGCTACACCTTC. This sequence encodes CASSLAKQGSYGYTF.

This clone was seen only a few times. This chain connects TRBV5-1 to TRBJ2-1; 7 positions agree with TRBD1. Trimming took 2 bases from V and 5 from J; bases not matched to a gene: 7. CDR3 length: 15 amino acids. CDR1 and CDR2 from the germline V gene are SGHRS and YFSETQ. The CDR3, as DNA: TGCGCCAGCAGCTTAGGAAACAGGGGTGACAATGAGCAGTTCTTC. Translated, it gives CASSLGNRGDNEQFF.

The V gene is TRBV5-4, the J gene TRBJ2-1; tentatively, D is TRBD1 (5 bases). The germline V and J ends were trimmed by 4 bases and 4 bases, with 30 bases remaining between them. The V gene's germline CDR1 is SGHNT and CDR2 YYREEE (reference sequence). The CDR3 spans 20 residues. CDR3 DNA sequence: TGTGCCAGCAGCCGGCCGGCCGGCGCGGTGGGCAAGGGGTTTTACAATGAGCAGTTCTTC. It yields the protein CASSRPAGAVGKGFYNEQFF. The full variable domain, its missing parts supplied by reference TRBV5-4 and TRBJ2-1, is ETGVTQSPTHLIKTRGQQVTLRCSSQSGHNTVSWYQQALGQGPQFIFQYYREEENGRGNFPPRFSGLQFPNYSSELNVNALELDDSALYLCASSRPAGAVGKGFYNEQFFGPGTRLTVL.

The chain employs TRBV7-6 and TRBJ1-4; D is unresolved. V lost 3 bases to trimming and J lost 8 bases, with 16 bases between them. Germline V gene sequence: CDR1 SGHVS, CDR2 FNYEAQ. The CDR3 is 15 residues long. In nucleotides, the CDR3 is TGTGCCAGCAGCTTCTCGGTTGCGCTCGGGGAAAAACTGTTTTTT. The encoded protein is CASSFSVALGEKLFF.

This clone was seen just once. A junction end diverges from the germline sequence, so it may reflect a read error. This chain joins TRBV28 and TRBJ2-7; the D gene is possibly TRBD2 (5 bases). The CDR3 has 13 residues. Germline assignment: CDR1 MDHEN and CDR2 SYDVKM. CDR3 region: CASRLSDGYGQYF. CDR3 sequence (DNA): TGTGCCAGCAGGCTTAGCGACGGCTACGGGCAGTACTTC. Supplemented by reference TRBV28 and TRBJ2-7, the full variable domain reads DVKVTQSSRYLVKRTGEKVFLECVQDMDHENMFWYRQDPGLGLRLIYFSYDVKMKEKGDIPEGYSVSREKKERFSLILESASTNQTSMYLCASRLSDGYGQYFGPGTRLTVT.

As DNA, the CDR3 is TGTGCCAGCAGCTTTCTAGTTCCAGGACACGGACCCTACGAGCAGTACTTC. It translates to CASSFLVPGHGPYEQYF. The genes are TRBV5-6 and TRBJ2-7; the D gene is possibly TRBD1 (5 bases). Trimming took 2 bases from V and 2 from J, leaving 20 bases between them. The CDR3 contains 17 residues. Looked up from germline, CDR1 is SGHDT and CDR2 is YYEEEE.

This sequence joins TRBV5-6 and TRBJ1-1; D call uncertain. CDR3 length: 14 amino acids. Deletions cut 1 base from V and 4 bases from J, with 11 bases between. CDR1 and CDR2 (germline): SGHDT, YYEEEE. CDR3 sequence: CASSLIQWSTEAFF. CDR3 bases: TGTGCCAGCAGCTTGATACAGTGGAGCACTGAAGCTTTCTTT. The full variable domain, with the rest looked up from reference TRBV5-6 and TRBJ1-1, is DAGVTQSPTHLIKTRGQQVTLRCSPKSGHDTVSWYQQALGQGPQFIFQYYEEEERQRGNFPDRFSGHQFPNYSSELNVNALLLGDSALYLCASSLIQWSTEAFFGQGTRLTVV.

The chain uses TRBV28 and TRBJ1-4, with D hard to call. Between the trimmed V and J ends, which lost 8 bases and 7 bases, there was a span of 20 bases. CDR3 length: 15 amino acids. CDR1 MDHEN and CDR2 SYDVKM come from the germline V gene. The CDR3 protein is CASSVLGPGGEKLFF. DNA of the CDR3: TGTGCCAGCTCTGTGCTGGGCCCCGGTGGTGAAAAACTGTTTTTT.

The chain employs TRBV7-6 and TRBJ2-3; 10 bases are a match to TRBD2. The V segment lost 5 bases and the J segment 5 bases; nucleotides outside the gene matches: 4. The germline gives CDR1 SGHVS, CDR2 FNYEAQ. The CDR3 sequence is 14 residues long. The CDR3, as DNA: TGTGCCAGCAGCCGAGTAGCGGGAGGAGATACGCAGTATTTT. It is translated as CASSRVAGGDTQYF.